A single sample gave rise to the 8 T cell receptor beta chains below, sequenced in a study of cytomegalovirus exposure and HLA in healthy donors. It was with 60 Vbeta and 13 Jbeta primers that the PCR ran. TCRdb keeps only in-frame clones here, not all; method: immunoSEQ multiplex PCR. Its clone listing holds some 150,000 clones. The specimen was PBMCs. The source of these receptors is a man aged 35-49 years in good health and CMV-seronegative.

This chain links TRBV6-6 with TRBJ2-5; tentative D call: TRBD2 (7 bases). CDR3 length: 15 amino acids. From germline, CDR1 is MNHNY and CDR2 SVGAGI (reference sequence). V gave up 6 bases and J gave up 1 base, with 15 bases separating them. CDR3 sequence: CASSPIRGAQETQYF. In nucleotides, the CDR3 is TGTGCCAGCAGCCCCATCCGGGGGGCCCAAGAGACCCAGTACTTC.

The rearrangement joins TRBV7-2 to TRBJ1-1, with 7 bases identical to TRBD1. The germline V gene has CDR1 SGHTA and CDR2 FQGNSA. The V segment lost 0 bases and the J segment 6 bases; nucleotides outside the gene matches: 7. There are 15 residues in the CDR3. Here the CDR3 reads CASSLAGGLEAEAFF. CDR3 DNA sequence: TGTGCCAGCAGCTTAGCAGGGGGCCTGGAAGCTGAAGCTTTCTTT.

V and J are TRBV7-2 and TRBJ2-2; 10 nucleotides align to TRBD2. The germline gives CDR1 SGHTA, CDR2 FQGNSA. This CDR3 region has 17 residues. V lost 1 base, J lost 6 bases, and 8 bases stayed unmatched. The CDR3 DNA follows: TGTGCCAGCAGCTTAGGAGGAGCGGGGGGGCTTGCCGGGGAGCTGTTTTTT. It translates to CASSLGGAGGLAGELFF.

V usage is TRBV4-1 and J usage is TRBJ2-7; D might be TRBD2 (5 bases). The CDR3 loop spans 16 amino acids. CDR1 is MGHRA and CDR2 is YSYEKL in the germline V gene. Trimming took off 0 bases at V and 1 base at J, with 13 bases between the two ends. Here the CDR3 DNA reads TGCGCCAGCAGCCAAGATGCTAGCCAAAAGTCCTACGAGCAGTACTTC. Translated: CASSQDASQKSYEQYF.

CDR3 amino acids: CASSLAPTGNYGYTF. The CDR3 DNA sequence: TGCGCCAGCAGCTTGGCCCCGACAGGGAACTATGGCTACACCTTC. The V call is TRBV5-1, the J call TRBJ1-2; TRBD1 matches at 7 bases. CDR3 length: 15 residues. V was pared by 0 bases and J by 2 bases, with 4 bases of the junction left unmatched. In germline, CDR1 is SGHRS, CDR2 YFSETQ.

The gene calls are TRBV7-2 and TRBJ2-2; D perhaps matches TRBD1 (5 bases). This CDR3 is built from 11 residues. Germline assignment: CDR1 SGHTA and CDR2 FQGNSA. V was shortened by 3 bases and J by 16 bases, with 12 bases between the two germline ends. The CDR3 sequence: CASSLQTDPFF. In nucleotides, the CDR3 is TGTGCCAGCAGCTTGCAGACAGACCCGTTTTTT.

The genes are TRBV2 and TRBJ2-1; 10 positions match TRBD2. V was pared by 6 bases and J by 9 bases, with 17 bases of the junction left unmatched. This CDR3 contains 17 residues. CDR1 and CDR2 from the germline V gene are SNHLY and FYNNEI. CDR3 amino acids: CASRENLAAGGRGEQFF. CDR3 DNA: TGTGCCAGCAGGGAGAACCTCGCAGCGGGGGGGCGCGGTGAGCAGTTCTTC.

The chain has TRBV9 and TRBJ1-1; D is unclear. This CDR3 contains 15 residues. CDR1 is SGDLS, CDR2 YYNGEE, per germline. Between the trimmed V and J ends, which lost 0 bases and 5 bases, there was a span of 14 bases. CDR3 sequence reads: CASSVDGNSGTEAFF. For the CDR3, the DNA is TGTGCCAGCAGCGTAGACGGAAATTCGGGAACTGAAGCTTTCTTT.